The rows below give T cell receptor beta chains drawn from one sample of a study of T cell responses to AZD1222 COVID-19 vaccine. Method: immunoSEQ multiplex PCR; TCRdb's copy keeps in-frame clones and lacks some. In the table there are around 140,000 clones, over 90% of which are singletons. The sample in question was peripheral blood, obtained on day 0 of AZD1222 vaccination. The receptors here all came from an adult in good health. Each CDR3 is given with its conserved first and last residue. The D gene is left open where the match is weak. The listing skips clone size in some rows; elsewhere it reads once, few, many or a size class.

clone_size,d_call,v_call,j_call,cdr3_aa,cdr3_nt
once,TRBD1,TRBV19,TRBJ1-5,CASSPTGVGHQPQHF,TGTGCCAGTAGTCCGACAGGGGTGGGCCATCAGCCCCAGCATTTT
NA,NA,TRBV7-8,TRBJ2-4,CASSKLQGFQLLAKNIQYF,TGTGCCAGCAGCAAATTACAGGGATTTCAACTCCTAGCCAAAAACATTCAGTACTTC
NA,NA,TRBV5-1,TRBJ2-5,CASSWGPARETQYF,TGCGCCAGCAGCTGGGGTCCAGCTCGGGAGACCCAGTACTTC
NA,NA,TRBV18,TRBJ1-1,CASSPRSMTGVGTEAFF,TGTGCCAGCTCACCAAGGTCCATGACAGGCGTGGGCACTGAAGCTTTCTTT
NA,NA,TRBV28,TRBJ1-1,CASSLKVGQAFF,TGTGCCAGCAGTTTAAAAGTAGGGCAAGCTTTCTTT
NA,NA,TRBV27,TRBJ2-1,CASSLISYNEQFF,TGTGCCAGCAGTTTAATCTCCTACAATGAGCAGTTCTTC
NA,TRBD2,TRBV5-1,TRBJ2-5,CASSPWLAGDRQETQYF,TGCGCCAGCAGCCCCTGGCTAGCGGGAGATCGGCAAGAGACCCAGTACTTC
NA,NA,TRBV4-1,TRBJ1-2,CASSQFGRSPYGYTF,TGCGCCAGCAGCCAGTTTGGACGGAGCCCCTATGGCTACACCTTC
NA,NA,TRBV3-1/TRBV3-2,TRBJ2-3,CASSLSRLHTDTQYF,TGTGCCAGCAGCTTAAGTAGGCTTCACACAGATACGCAGTATTTT
NA,NA,TRBV18,TRBJ2-7,CASSPPASYEQYF,TGTGCCAGCTCACCACCTGCTTCCTACGAGCAGTACTTC
NA,TRBD2,TRBV6-1,TRBJ2-4,CASSDGGLAGEAKNIQYF,TGTGCCAGCAGTGACGGGGGACTAGCGGGAGAGGCCAAAAACATTCAGTACTTC
NA,NA,TRBV14,TRBJ1-1,CASSQAPRSWAFF,TGTGCCAGCAGCCAAGCCCCCCGTTCTTGGGCTTTCTTT
NA,NA,TRBV30,TRBJ1-2,CAWSPRSDGYGYTF,TGTGCCTGGAGTCCGAGGTCCGACGGCTATGGCTACACCTTC
NA,NA,TRBV5-1,TRBJ2-2,CASSPGVANTGELFF,TGCGCCAGCAGCCCTGGAGTAGCGAACACCGGGGAGCTGTTTTTT
NA,NA,TRBV5-4,TRBJ2-2,CASSLGQGNTGELFF,TGTGCCAGCAGCTTGGGTCAGGGGAACACCGGGGAGCTGTTTTTT
NA,TRBD2,TRBV10-3,TRBJ2-7,CAISEVLSGSYEQYF,TGTGCCATCAGTGAGGTTCTTAGCGGGAGCTACGAGCAGTACTTC